This entry concerns a single T cell receptor (beta chain). These data are taken from a study of blood T cell repertoires in COVID-19. Measured with immunoSEQ multiplex PCR; TCRdb has only the in-frame clones, and not every one. The repertoire has some 230,000 clones, about 79% of them found once; the top ten carry approximately 1.3%. Specimen: PBMCs or T cells enriched from blood (not recorded which). This receptor was obtained from a woman aged 40 to 50 with acute COVID-19.

CDR3 in amino acids: CATSEARDSGNTIYF. The CDR3 DNA reads as TGTGCCACCAGTGAAGCCAGGGACTCAGGAAACACCATATATTTT. This chain links TRBV24-1 with TRBJ1-3; possibly TRBD1 for D (5 bases). The CDR3 consists of 15 residues. Germline lookup yields CDR1 KGHDR and CDR2 SFDVKD. Trimming shortened V by 4 bases and J by 4 bases, and 13 bases separated the two germline ends.